This T cell receptor beta chain is drawn from a study of Ad26.COV2.S vaccination and SARS-CoV-2 variants. Findings of the study overall: Possibly, TCR breadth and depth analyses underestimated total T cell responses.

This sample's treatment: some 20 received Ad26.COV2.S at low or high dose, single or two shots; five or six received placebo; per-sample allocation not given. Collection of the samples took place on day 63 after the first injection of vaccine or placebo. This adult donor, from Boston, was 18-55 years old. An Ad26 vector expressing Wuhan-strain SARS-CoV-2 spike served as the vaccine. The CDR3 contains 16 residues. V shed 4 bases, J shed 7 bases, and the junction held 10 bases outside the gene matches. CDR1 and CDR2 from the germline V gene are SGHRS and YFSETQ. The repertoire was sequenced with immunoSEQ multiplex PCR; TCRdb's copy has only in-frame clones and lacks some. The table shows roughly 420,000 clones, with approximately 89% occurring only once. Turning to this clone: Its antigen is not known.

The sample consisted of peripheral blood, taken in a trial of Ad26.COV2.S vaccine versus placebo. The receptor's source is a person between 18 and 59 years old who received the Ad26.COV2.S COVID-19 vaccine or a placebo. The chain uses TRBV5-1 and TRBJ1-6, with TRBD1 matching over 8 bases. For the CDR3, the DNA is TGCGCCAGCAGCCAAACGACGGCAGGGGGCAATTCACCCCTCCACTTT. Translation: CASSQTTAGGNSPLHF.